Below are 15 T cell receptor beta chains sequenced from a single sample in a study of shared clonotypes between healthy human individuals. The table came from immunoSEQ multiplex PCR; TCRdb's copy has only in-frame clones and leaves some out. The sample shows about 330,000 clones, around 86% of them seen only once. Sequencing was done on a sample of memory CD8+ T cells sorted from blood. The sample's subset: CD45RO+ cells pooled with CCR7-negative TemRA cells. These receptors were obtained from a man aged 18-30 years in good health.

The chain is built from TRBV6-1 and TRBJ2-3; 10 bases agree with TRBD2. Per germline, CDR1 MNHNS and CDR2 SASEGT. The CDR3 is 19 residues long. The V gene end was trimmed by 4 bases and the J gene end by 0 bases; junction bases not matched to a gene: 13. Written as DNA, the CDR3 is TGTGCCAGCAGTGTTCACTTACCCCCGACTAGCGGGAGCACAGATACGCAGTATTTT. This sequence encodes CASSVHLPPTSGSTDTQYF.

V usage is TRBV5-1 and J usage is TRBJ2-7; 12 nucleotides agree with TRBD2. CDR1 is SGHRS and CDR2 is YFSETQ in the germline V gene. Losses at the gene ends were 4 bases for V and 3 bases for J; bases not matched to a gene: 5. The CDR3 covers 15 residues. DNA for the CDR3: TGCGCCAGCAGCCAGACTAGCGGGAGCTTCTACGAGCAGTACTTC. Translating gives CASSQTSGSFYEQYF.

J is TRBJ2-1 and V is TRBV4-1; 10 bases align to TRBD2. Trimming cost V 1 base and J 8 bases; bases outside gene matches: 8. The germline CDR1 and CDR2 sequences are MGHRA and YSYEKL. The CDR3 contains 16 residues. CDR3 nucleotides: TGCGCCAGCAGCCAAGGCCCTAGCGGGAGTATGGATGAGCAGTTCTTC. Translation gives CASSQGPSGSMDEQFF.

This chain connects TRBV7-2 to TRBJ2-7; 7 nucleotides align to TRBD2. Germline V gene lookup returns CDR1 SGHTA and CDR2 FQGNSA. The J segment lost 0 bases and the V segment lost 4 bases, leaving 6 bases of the junction unmatched. The CDR3 sequence is 15 residues long. CDR3 in DNA: TGTGCCAGCAGCTATAGACCGGGGGGCTCCTACGAGCAGTACTTC. It encodes CASSYRPGGSYEQYF.

The V call is TRBV4-1, the J call TRBJ2-7; D perhaps matches TRBD1 (5 bases). V lost 4 bases to trimming and J lost 6 bases, with 13 bases between them. Looked up from germline, CDR1 is MGHRA and CDR2 is YSYEKL. The CDR3 extends over 13 amino acids. The CDR3 DNA sequence: TGCGCCAGCAGCCTAGGACAAAAAGGCGAGCAGTACTTC. This codes for CASSLGQKGEQYF.

CDR3 in amino acids: CASSQISVNSPLHF. CDR3 nucleotide sequence: TGCGCCAGCAGCCAAATATCGGTCAATTCACCCCTCCACTTT. This chain links TRBV4-1 with TRBJ1-6; no clear D. The germline gives CDR1 MGHRA, CDR2 YSYEKL. The CDR3 spans 14 residues. Trimming took off 2 bases at V and 7 bases at J, with 9 bases between the two ends.

This clone was recorded only once. The chain links TRBV4-1 to TRBJ2-7, with D possibly TRBD2 on 6 matching bases. The CDR3 has 16 amino acids. V dropped 4 bases and J dropped 2 bases, with 18 bases sitting between them. Per the germline V gene, CDR1 is MGHRA and CDR2 is YSYEKL. The CDR3 loop reads CASSPFPGGPAYEQYF. DNA of the CDR3: TGCGCCAGCAGCCCATTCCCCGGGGGACCGGCCTACGAGCAGTACTTC.

Details on this clone: This same CDR3 is encoded by further DNA sequences in the sample. This sequence joins TRBV27 and TRBJ2-7; maybe TRBD1 (5 bases). The germline V and J ends were trimmed by 2 bases and 0 bases, with 5 bases remaining between them. The CDR3 is made up of 13 amino acids. Germline CDR1 reads MNHEY; CDR2 reads SMNVEV (reference sequence). The CDR3 here is CASSLDSSYEQYF. The CDR3 DNA reads as TGTGCCAGCAGTTTAGACAGCTCCTACGAGCAGTACTTC.

The chain recombines TRBV7-8 with TRBJ2-5, with a tentative D call TRBD1 (6 bases). The CDR3 has 14 residues. Germline-derived CDR1 and CDR2 are SGHVS and FQNEAQ. Trimming cost V 3 bases and J 5 bases, with 13 bases left between them. The CDR3 coding sequence is TGTGCCAGCAGCTTCCCGACAGGATGGGAGACCCAGTACTTC. Its protein product is CASSFPTGWETQYF.

Written as DNA, the CDR3 is TGTGCCAGCAGTTTACAGGACAGCTACGAGCAGTACTTC. As protein: CASSLQDSYEQYF. The V and J genes are TRBV27 and TRBJ2-7; a possible D gene is TRBD1 (6 bases). The CDR3 consists of 13 residues. The V end lost 2 bases, the J end lost 3 bases, and 8 bases lay between the germline ends. Looked up from germline, CDR1 is MNHEY and CDR2 is SMNVEV (reference sequence).

The rearrangement joins TRBV4-1 to TRBJ1-1, with 7 bases fitting TRBD1. V lost 1 base to trimming and J lost 1 base; unmatched junction nucleotides: 3. The germline V gene has CDR1 MGHRA and CDR2 YSYEKL. This CDR3 comprises 15 residues. CDR3 DNA: TGCGCCAGCAGCCAAGTAGGGGGCCCGAACACTGAAGCTTTCTTT. It yields the protein CASSQVGGPNTEAFF.

The chain has TRBV19 and TRBJ2-7; 11 bases match TRBD1. CDR1 and CDR2 from the germline V gene are LNHDA and SQIVND (reference sequence). The CDR3 has 15 amino acids. Unmatched junction bases numbered 8, after V lost 10 bases and J lost 0 bases. CDR3 sequence reads: CATDPGTGGSYEQYF. The CDR3, as DNA: TGTGCCACTGATCCCGGGACAGGGGGCTCCTACGAGCAGTACTTC.

V is TRBV5-4 and J is TRBJ2-1, with TRBD1 matching 9 bases. Germline values: CDR1 SGHNT, CDR2 YYREEE (reference sequence). There are 17 residues in the CDR3. V gave up 1 base and J gave up 7 bases; unmatched junction bases: 12. The chain's CDR3 is CASSLTGTGKEANEQFF. In DNA form, the CDR3 reads TGTGCCAGCAGCTTGACCGGGACAGGGAAAGAGGCTAATGAGCAGTTCTTC.

This chain joins TRBV28 and TRBJ2-5; 8 nucleotides match TRBD2. Germline V gene data show CDR1 as MDHEN and CDR2 as SYDVKM. The CDR3 has 18 residues. Trimming took 2 bases from V and 1 from J; bases not matched to a gene: 12. DNA for the CDR3: TGTGCCAGCAGTTTAATTTGGCCTTGGCGGGGGGCCCAAGAGACCCAGTACTTC. Translating gives CASSLIWPWRGAQETQYF.

This clone occurred once. CDR3 in amino acids: CASSMGEGLNEQFF. The CDR3 nucleotides are TGTGCCAGTAGTATGGGCGAGGGCCTCAATGAGCAGTTCTTC. The chain recombines TRBV19 with TRBJ2-1, with a possible D match to TRBD2 (5 bases). V was clipped by 3 bases and J by 6 bases, with 12 bases between them. This CDR3 spans 14 amino acids. Germline V gene lookup returns CDR1 LNHDA and CDR2 SQIVND (reference sequence).